The entry below describes one T cell receptor (beta chain). These data come from a study of OX40 agonist ivuxolimab in advanced cancers. Study details: An agonistic anti-OX40 (CD134) antibody, ivuxolimab, was used to treat the patients. Intravenous ivuxolimab was administered to patients every 2 weeks at 0.01 to 10 mg/kg. Participants, 82.7% male, averaged 60 years of age, ranging from about 23 to 90.

Clones were sequenced by immunoSEQ multiplex PCR, and TCRdb holds only the in-frame ones, with some missing. This sample has 77,000 or so clones, with over 80% found just once. The sample consisted of CD4+ or CD8+ T cells sorted from blood, taken in a trial of the OX40 agonist ivuxolimab. The sequence derives from an adult with an advanced solid tumor such as melanoma, head and neck, liver or kidney cancer.

The CDR3 sequence: CASSTGGVYGYTF. In DNA form, the CDR3 reads TGCGCCAGCTCTACAGGGGGGGTCTATGGCTACACCTTC. The gene calls are TRBV5-1 and TRBJ1-2; 8 nucleotides agree with TRBD1. After removal of 7 bases from V and 4 bases from J, the junction contained 6 bases not matched to a gene. This CDR3 spans 13 amino acids. Germline CDR1 SGHRS, CDR2 YFSETQ.